This T cell receptor (beta chain) was sequenced during a study of tumor-infiltrating lymphocytes in oesophageal squamous cell carcinoma. Germline V CDR1 and CDR2: SGHTA, FQGNSA. The CDR3 extends over 16 amino acids. TCRdb recomputed calls from the PCR reads with MiXCR, one row per CDR3 protein. The sample contains some 10,000 distinct CDR3 sequences, around 56% of which appear only once. The sample comprised esophageal tumor tissue. The chain is built from TRBV7-2 and TRBJ2-1, with 8 bases lining up with TRBD2. The DNA end is a closer match to TRBJ2-7, so the J assignment may be wrong. The receptor's source is a female donor with esophageal squamous cell carcinoma. The chain's CDR3 is CASNRNQRESSYEQYF. The CDR3 DNA sequence: TGTGCCAGCAACCGTAATCAGCGGGAGTCTTCCTACGAGCAGTACTTC.